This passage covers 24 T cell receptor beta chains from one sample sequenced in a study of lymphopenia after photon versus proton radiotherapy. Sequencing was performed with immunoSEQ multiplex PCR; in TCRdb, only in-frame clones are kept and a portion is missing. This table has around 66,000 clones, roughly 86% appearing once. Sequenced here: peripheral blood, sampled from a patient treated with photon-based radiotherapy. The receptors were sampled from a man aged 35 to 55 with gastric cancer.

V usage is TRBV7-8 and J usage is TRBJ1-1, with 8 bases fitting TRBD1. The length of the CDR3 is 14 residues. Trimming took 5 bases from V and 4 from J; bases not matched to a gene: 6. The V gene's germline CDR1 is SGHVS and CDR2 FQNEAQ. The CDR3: CASSPRTGLTEAFF. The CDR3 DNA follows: TGTGCCAGCAGCCCGCGGACAGGGCTCACTGAAGCTTTCTTT.

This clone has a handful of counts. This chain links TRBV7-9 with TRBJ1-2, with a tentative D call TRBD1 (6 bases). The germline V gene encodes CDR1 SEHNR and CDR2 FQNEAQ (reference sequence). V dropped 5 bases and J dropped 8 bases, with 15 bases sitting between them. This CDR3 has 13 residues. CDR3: CASSPQGSGGYTF. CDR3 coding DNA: TGTGCCAGCAGCCCACAGGGATCGGGGGGCTACACCTTC.

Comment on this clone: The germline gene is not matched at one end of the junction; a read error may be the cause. This CDR3 is CASSPQGGTQETQYF. CDR3 DNA sequence: TGTGCCAGCTCCCCACAGGGGGGGACCCAAGAGACCCAGTACTTC. The genes are TRBV18 and TRBJ2-5, with a possible D match to TRBD1 (8 bases). This CDR3 is 15 amino acids long. CDR1 KGHSH and CDR2 LQKENI come from the germline V gene.

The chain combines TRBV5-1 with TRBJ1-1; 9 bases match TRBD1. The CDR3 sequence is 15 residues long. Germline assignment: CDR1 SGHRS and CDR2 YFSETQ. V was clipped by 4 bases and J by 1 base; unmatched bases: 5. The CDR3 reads CASSDGTGRNTEAFF. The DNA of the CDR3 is TGCGCCAGCAGCGACGGGACAGGGCGGAACACTGAAGCTTTCTTT.

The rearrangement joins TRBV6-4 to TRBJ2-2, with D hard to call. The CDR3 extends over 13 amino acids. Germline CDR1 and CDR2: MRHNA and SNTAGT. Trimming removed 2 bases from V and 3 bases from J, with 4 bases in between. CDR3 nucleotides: TGTGCCAGCAGTGACGGGGACACCGGGGAGCTGTTTTTT. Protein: CASSDGDTGELFF.

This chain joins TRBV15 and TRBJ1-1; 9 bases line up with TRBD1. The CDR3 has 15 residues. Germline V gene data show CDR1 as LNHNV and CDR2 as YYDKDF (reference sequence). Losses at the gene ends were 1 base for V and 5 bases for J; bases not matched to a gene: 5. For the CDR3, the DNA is TGTGCCACCAGCAGAGGAGGACAGGGGTTTACTGAAGCTTTCTTT. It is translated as CATSRGGQGFTEAFF.

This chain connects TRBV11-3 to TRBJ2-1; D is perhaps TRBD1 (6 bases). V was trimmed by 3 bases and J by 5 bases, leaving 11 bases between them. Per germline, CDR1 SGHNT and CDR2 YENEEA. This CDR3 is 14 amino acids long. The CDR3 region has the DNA TGTGCCAGCAGCTTTGGGGGCAGCGACAATGAGCAGTTCTTC. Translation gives CASSFGGSDNEQFF.

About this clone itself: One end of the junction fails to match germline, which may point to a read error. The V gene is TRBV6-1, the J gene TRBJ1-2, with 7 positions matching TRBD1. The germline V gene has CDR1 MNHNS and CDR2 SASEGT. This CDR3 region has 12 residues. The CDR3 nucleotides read TGTGCCAGCAGTGACCCAAGACAGGGTCCCAACTTC. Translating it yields CASSDPRQGPNF.

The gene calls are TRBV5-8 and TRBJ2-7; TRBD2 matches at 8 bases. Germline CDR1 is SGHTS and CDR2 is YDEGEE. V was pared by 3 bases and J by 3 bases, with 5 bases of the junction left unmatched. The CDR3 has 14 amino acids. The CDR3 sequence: CASSSRTSIYEQYF. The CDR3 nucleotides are TGTGCCAGCAGCTCCCGGACTAGCATCTACGAGCAGTACTTC.

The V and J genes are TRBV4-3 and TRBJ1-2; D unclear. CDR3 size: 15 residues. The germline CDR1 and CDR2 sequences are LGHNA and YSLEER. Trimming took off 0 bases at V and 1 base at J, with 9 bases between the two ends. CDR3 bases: TGCGCCAGCAGCCAAGAGCGGCAGAATAACTATGGCTACACCTTC. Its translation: CASSQERQNNYGYTF.

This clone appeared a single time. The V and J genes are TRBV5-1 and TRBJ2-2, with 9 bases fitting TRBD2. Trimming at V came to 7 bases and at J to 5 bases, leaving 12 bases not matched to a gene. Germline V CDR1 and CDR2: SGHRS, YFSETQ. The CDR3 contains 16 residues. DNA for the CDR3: TGCGCCAGCTTCAAAAAAGGAGGACTAGCGACCGGGGAGCTGTTTTTT. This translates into CASFKKGGLATGELFF.

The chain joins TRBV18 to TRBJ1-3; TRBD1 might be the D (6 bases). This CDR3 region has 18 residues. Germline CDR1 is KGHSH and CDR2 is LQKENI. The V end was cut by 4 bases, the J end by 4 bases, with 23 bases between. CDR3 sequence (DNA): TGTGCCAGCTCACAACCTCTCGGGGGCCCTCCCTCAGGAAACACCATATATTTT. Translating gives CASSQPLGGPPSGNTIYF.

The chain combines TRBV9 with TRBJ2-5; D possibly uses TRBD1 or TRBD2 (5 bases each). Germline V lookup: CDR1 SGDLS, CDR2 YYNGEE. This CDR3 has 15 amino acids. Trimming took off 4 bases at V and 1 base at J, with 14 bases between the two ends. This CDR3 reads CASSPRGAAQETQYF. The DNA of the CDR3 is TGTGCCAGCAGCCCTCGAGGGGCCGCCCAAGAGACCCAGTACTTC.

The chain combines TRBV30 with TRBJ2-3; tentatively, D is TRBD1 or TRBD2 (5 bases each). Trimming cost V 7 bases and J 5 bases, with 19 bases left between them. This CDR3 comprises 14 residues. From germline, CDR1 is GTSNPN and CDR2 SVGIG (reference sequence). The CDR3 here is CAYTPERGGDTQYF. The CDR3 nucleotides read TGTGCCTATACCCCGGAGAGGGGTGGAGATACGCAGTATTTT.

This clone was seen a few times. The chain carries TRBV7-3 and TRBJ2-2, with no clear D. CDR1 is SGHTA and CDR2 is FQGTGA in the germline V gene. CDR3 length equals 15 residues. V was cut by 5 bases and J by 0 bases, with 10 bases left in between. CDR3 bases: TGTGCCAGCAGCCCCCGCCCCGCGAACACCGGGGAGCTGTTTTTT. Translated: CASSPRPANTGELFF. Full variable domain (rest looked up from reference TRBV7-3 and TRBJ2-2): GAGVSQTPSNKVTEKGKYVELRCDPISGHTALYWYRQSLGQGPEFLIYFQGTGAADDSGLPNDRFFAVRPEGSVSTLKIQRTERGDSAVYLCASSPRPANTGELFFGEGSRLTVL.

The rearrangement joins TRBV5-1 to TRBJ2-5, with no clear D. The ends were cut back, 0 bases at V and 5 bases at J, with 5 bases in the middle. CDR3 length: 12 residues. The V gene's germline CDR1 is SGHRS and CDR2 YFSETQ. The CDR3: CASSLVLETQYF. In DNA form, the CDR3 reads TGCGCCAGCAGCTTGGTGCTGGAGACCCAGTACTTC.

The CDR3, as DNA: TGTGCCAGCAGCTCCGCAAGCCGTTCAGGGAACAATGAGCAGTTCTTC. Protein: CASSSASRSGNNEQFF. This chain links TRBV5-4 with TRBJ2-1, with a possible D match to TRBD1 (5 bases). The length of the CDR3 is 16 residues. The V and J ends lost 3 bases and 5 bases respectively, with 18 bases between them. From germline, CDR1 is SGHNT and CDR2 YYREEE (reference sequence). The full variable domain, in which reference TRBV5-4 and TRBJ2-1 provide the parts outside the CDR3, is ETGVTQSPTHLIKTRGQQVTLRCSSQSGHNTVSWYQQALGQGPQFIFQYYREEENGRGNFPPRFSGLQFPNYSSELNVNALELDDSALYLCASSSASRSGNNEQFFGPGTRLTVL.

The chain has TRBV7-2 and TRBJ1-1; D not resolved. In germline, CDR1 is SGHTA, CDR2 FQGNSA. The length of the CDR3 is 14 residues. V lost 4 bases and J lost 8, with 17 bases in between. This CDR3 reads CASSSTPRRAEAFF. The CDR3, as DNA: TGTGCCAGCAGCTCGACCCCCAGGAGGGCCGAAGCTTTCTTT.

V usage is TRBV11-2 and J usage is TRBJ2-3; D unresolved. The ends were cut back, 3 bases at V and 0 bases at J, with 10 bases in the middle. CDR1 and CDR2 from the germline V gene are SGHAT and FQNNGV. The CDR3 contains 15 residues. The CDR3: CASSFSGSSTDTQYF. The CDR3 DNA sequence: TGTGCCAGCAGCTTTTCCGGGTCTAGCACAGATACGCAGTATTTT.

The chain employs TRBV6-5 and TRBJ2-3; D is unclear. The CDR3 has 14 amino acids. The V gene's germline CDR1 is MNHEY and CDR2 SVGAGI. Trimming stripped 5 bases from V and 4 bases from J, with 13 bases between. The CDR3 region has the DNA TGTGCCAGCAGTCGCAGAACCGTACCAGATACGCAGTATTTT. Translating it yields CASSRRTVPDTQYF.

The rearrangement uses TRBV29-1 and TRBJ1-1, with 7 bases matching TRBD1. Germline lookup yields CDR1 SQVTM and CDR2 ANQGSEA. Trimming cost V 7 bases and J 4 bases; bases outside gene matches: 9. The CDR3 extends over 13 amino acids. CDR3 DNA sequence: TGCAGCGCCTTTCAGGGGGATACCACTGAAGCTTTCTTT. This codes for CSAFQGDTTEAFF.

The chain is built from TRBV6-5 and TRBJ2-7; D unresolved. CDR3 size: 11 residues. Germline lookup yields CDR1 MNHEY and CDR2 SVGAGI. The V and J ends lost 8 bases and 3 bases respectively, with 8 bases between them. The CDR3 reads CASLTDYEQYF. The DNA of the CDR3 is TGTGCCAGCCTTACAGACTACGAGCAGTACTTC.

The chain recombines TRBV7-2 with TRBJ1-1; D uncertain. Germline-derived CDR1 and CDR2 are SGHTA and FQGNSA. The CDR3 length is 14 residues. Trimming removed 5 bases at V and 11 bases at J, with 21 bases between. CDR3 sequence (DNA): TGTGCCAGCAGCCCGGACCCTGCCCGCGTCCTTGCTTTCTTT. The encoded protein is CASSPDPARVLAFF.

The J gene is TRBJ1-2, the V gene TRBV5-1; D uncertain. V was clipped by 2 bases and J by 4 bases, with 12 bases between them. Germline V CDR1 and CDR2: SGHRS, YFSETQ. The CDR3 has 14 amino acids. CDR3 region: CASSLGHGLYGYTF. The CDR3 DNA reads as TGCGCCAGCAGCTTAGGCCACGGGCTCTATGGCTACACCTTC.